This T cell receptor (beta chain) was sequenced in a study of molecular identifiers for immune sequencing clone quantification. This CDR3 spans 12 amino acids. V lost 6 bases and J lost 4; bases outside the gene matches: 5. Germline CDR1 and CDR2: SQVTM and ANQGSEA. Via MiXCR, TCRdb re-called the PCR reads, giving one row per CDR3 protein. The sample holds about 510,000 distinct CDR3 sequences; over 20% are singletons and the top ten take under 0.85%. There are a few counts of this clonotype. Sequenced: naive CD8+ T cells from blood, with Jurkat cell RNA spiked in. Subset in this sample: FACS-sorted CD8+CD4-CCR7+CD45RA+ naive T cells. The chain links TRBV29-1 to TRBJ1-2; 7 bases align to TRBD1. This sequence originates from a human donor in good health. Some libraries in this study had Jurkat cell RNA spiked in. The DNA for the CDR3 is TGCAGCGTCACGACAGGGCCCTATGGCTACACCTTC. The encoded protein is CSVTTGPYGYTF.